Listed below are T cell receptor beta chains from one sample, sequenced in a study of blood T cell repertoires in COVID-19. Generated by immunoSEQ multiplex PCR, the TCRdb table keeps only in-frame clones and is missing some. The sample shows some 50,000 clones, more than 70% of them seen only once. The sample comprised peripheral blood. These receptor sequences come from a human donor in a cohort sampled during active COVID-19. Both conserved end residues are part of each CDR3. D genes are given only for firm matches. Only some rows state a clone size, as once, few, many or a class for expanded clones.

TRBD2	TRBV5-4	TRBJ2-3	once	CASSYGLAGARVTDTQYF	TGTGCCAGCAGCTACGGACTAGCGGGGGCGAGGGTAACAGATACGCAGTATTTT
TRBD2	TRBV7-2	TRBJ2-1	NA	CASSFRGTSGRRSEQFF	TGTGCCAGCAGCTTTAGGGGGACTAGCGGGAGAAGAAGCGAGCAGTTCTTC
NA	TRBV10-3	TRBJ1-1	NA	CATLLTNSNTEAFF	TGTGCCACGCTACTTACTAATTCGAACACTGAAGCTTTCTTT
NA	TRBV29-1	TRBJ2-7	NA	CSVEDRAGTYEQYF	TGCAGCGTTGAAGATCGGGCAGGGACCTACGAGCAGTACTTC
TRBD1	TRBV12-3/TRBV12-4	TRBJ1-4	NA	CASKVTGNEKLFF	TGTGCCAGCAAAGTGACAGGGAATGAAAAACTGTTTTTT
TRBD1	TRBV7-9	TRBJ1-4	once	CASSARGQGGIANEKLFF	TGTGCCAGCAGCGCCCGAGGACAGGGGGGAATTGCTAATGAAAAACTGTTTTTT
TRBD1	TRBV5-1	TRBJ1-2	few	CASSRTGGVANYGYTF	TGCGCCAGCAGCAGGACAGGGGGAGTAGCTAACTATGGCTACACCTTC
TRBD1	TRBV6-5	TRBJ2-5	NA	CASRAGGRETQYF	TGTGCCAGCAGAGCAGGGGGCAGAGAGACCCAGTACTTC
NA	TRBV6-6	TRBJ1-3	NA	CASSFNSGNTIYF	TGTGCCAGCAGTTTCAACTCTGGAAACACCATATATTTT
TRBD2	TRBV25-1	TRBJ2-7	medium-sized	CASSRGVGSGSGEQYF	TGTGCCAGCAGTAGGGGCGTTGGTAGCGGGAGCGGCGAGCAGTACTTC
NA	TRBV6-5	TRBJ1-2	NA	CASRQGNNNYGYTF	TGTGCCAGCAGACAGGGAAACAACAACTATGGCTACACCTTC
NA	TRBV4-1	TRBJ1-6	NA	CASSQDSGSSPLHF	TGCGCCAGCAGCCAAGATTCAGGGTCCTCACCCCTCCACTTT
TRBD1	TRBV19	TRBJ1-5	NA	CASSIGQGHQPQHF	TGTGCCAGTAGTATCGGACAGGGACATCAGCCCCAGCATTTT
NA	TRBV7-9	TRBJ1-4	NA	CASSLKLTATNEKLFF	TGTGCCAGCAGCTTAAAACTGACAGCAACTAATGAAAAACTGTTTTTT
NA	TRBV6-5	TRBJ2-2	once	CASSPNTGELFF	TGTGCCAGCAGTCCTAACACCGGGGAGCTGTTTTTT
TRBD1	TRBV29-1	TRBJ1-2	few	CSVLQGNGYTF	TGCAGCGTTTTACAGGGGAATGGCTACACCTTC
TRBD1	TRBV19	TRBJ2-5	NA	CASSTRDRGLVYQETQYF	TGTGCCAGTAGTACCCGGGACAGGGGGCTCGTGTACCAAGAGACCCAGTACTTC
NA	TRBV21-1	TRBJ2-7	NA	CASVRTSGAYEQYF	TGTGCCAGCGTGCGGACTAGCGGGGCCTACGAGCAGTACTTC
NA	TRBV25-1	TRBJ1-5	NA	CASSGAGIGNQPQHF	TGTGCCAGCAGTGGTGCGGGGATCGGCAATCAGCCCCAGCATTTT
NA	TRBV5-1	TRBJ1-1	NA	CASSLVSGDRVFTEAFF	TGCGCCAGCAGCTTGGTTTCGGGGGATCGGGTCTTCACTGAAGCTTTCTTT
TRBD2	TRBV7-8	TRBJ2-7	NA	CASSLGGLSSYEQYF	TGTGCCAGCAGCCTGGGAGGGCTTAGCTCCTACGAGCAGTACTTC
TRBD1	TRBV7-3	TRBJ1-1	NA	CASSLLGRGYTEAFF	TGTGCCAGCAGCTTATTAGGCAGGGGGTACACTGAAGCTTTCTTT
TRBD2	TRBV7-2	TRBJ2-7	few	CASSLGLAGSGYEQYF	TGTGCCAGCAGCTTAGGCCTAGCGGGAAGTGGGTACGAGCAGTACTTC
TRBD1	TRBV14	TRBJ1-4	NA	CASSLTGDELFF	TGTGCCAGCAGCCTGACAGGGGATGAACTGTTTTTT
TRBD1	TRBV29-1	TRBJ2-3	NA	CSVGPGQSTDTQYF	TGCAGCGTTGGACCGGGACAGAGCACAGATACGCAGTATTTT
NA	TRBV5-1	TRBJ1-2	NA	CASKDAGSDYGYTF	TGCGCCAGCAAAGATGCGGGGTCCGACTATGGCTACACCTTC
TRBD1	TRBV19	TRBJ1-5	few	CASRQGIKSNQPQHF	TGTGCCAGCAGACAGGGTATCAAAAGCAATCAGCCCCAGCATTTT
TRBD1	TRBV10-3	TRBJ1-2	NA	CAISETGEAVNYGYTF	TGTGCCATCAGTGAAACAGGGGAGGCCGTGAACTATGGCTACACCTTC
TRBD1	TRBV29-1	TRBJ2-7	NA	CSVARQGPYEQYF	TGCAGCGTTGCCCGACAGGGACCTTACGAGCAGTACTTC
NA	TRBV7-2	TRBJ1-6	NA	CASSSQVDSPLHF	TGTGCCAGCAGCTCCCAGGTGGATTCACCCCTCCACTTT
NA	TRBV30	TRBJ2-3	NA	CAWSSQGVDTQYF	TGTGCCTGGAGCTCCCAGGGTGTGGATACGCAGTATTTT
TRBD1	TRBV6-5	TRBJ1-1	few	CASSWGQDINTEAFF	TGTGCCAGCAGTTGGGGACAGGATATAAACACTGAAGCTTTCTTT
TRBD2	TRBV9	TRBJ2-5	NA	CASSVTSEQETQYF	TGTGCCAGCAGCGTTACTAGCGAACAAGAGACCCAGTACTTC
TRBD2	TRBV5-1	TRBJ2-1	few	CASSQGLAGHNEQFF	TGCGCCAGCAGCCAGGGACTAGCGGGACATAATGAGCAGTTCTTC
NA	TRBV10-2	TRBJ1-1	NA	CASLLGGTEAFF	TGCGCCAGCTTGTTGGGGGGCACTGAAGCTTTCTTT
TRBD2	TRBV27	TRBJ2-7	NA	CASSFAGASYYEQYF	TGTGCCAGCAGTTTTGCGGGAGCCTCTTATTACGAGCAGTACTTC
TRBD2	TRBV9	TRBJ2-1	NA	CASSVQTSGVVHEQFF	TGTGCCAGCAGCGTCCAGACTAGCGGGGTTGTCCATGAGCAGTTCTTC
TRBD1	TRBV7-8	TRBJ1-2	NA	CASSPPNRQGGGYTF	TGTGCCAGCAGCCCCCCTAACAGACAGGGGGGTGGCTACACCTTC
TRBD2	TRBV4-3	TRBJ2-1	NA	CASSSRDYSGNEQFF	TGCGCCAGCAGCTCCCGGGACTATTCAGGGAATGAGCAGTTCTTC